Listed below are T cell receptor beta chains from one sample, sequenced in a study of T cell responses to AZD1222 COVID-19 vaccine. Generated by immunoSEQ multiplex PCR, the TCRdb table keeps only in-frame clones and is missing some. Of about 85,000 clones in the sample, 75% to 90% are singletons; the top ten hold about 4.5%. The input for sequencing was peripheral blood, taken 28 days after the second AZD1222 dose. These receptors were collected from an adult who received the AZD1222 COVID-19 vaccine. The CDR3 runs from the conserved cysteine through the conserved F or W. The D gene is left open where the match is weak. Some rows mark clone size as missing; the rest say once, few, many or name a class of expanded clone.

V gene: TRBV18
J gene: TRBJ1-4
D gene: -
clone size: -
CDR3 protein: CASSPPSGPTSGKLFF
CDR3 DNA: TGTGCCAGCTCACCACCTTCGGGACCAACCTCCGGAAAACTGTTTTTT

V gene: TRBV27
J gene: TRBJ1-1
D gene: -
clone size: -
CDR3 protein: CASSPHGGTEAFF
CDR3 DNA: TGTGCCAGCAGTCCCCACGGGGGCACTGAAGCTTTCTTT

V gene: TRBV28
J gene: TRBJ1-5
D gene: -
clone size: -
CDR3 protein: CASSPPLGINQPQHF
CDR3 DNA: TGTGCCAGCAGTCCTCCACTAGGGATCAATCAGCCCCAGCATTTT

V gene: TRBV7-9
J gene: TRBJ1-1
D gene: -
clone size: -
CDR3 protein: CASPPDRGTGMNTEAFF
CDR3 DNA: TGTGCCAGCCCCCCAGATAGGGGGACGGGGATGAACACTGAAGCTTTCTTT

V gene: TRBV2
J gene: TRBJ2-1
D gene: -
clone size: -
CDR3 protein: CASSRKALSSYNEQFF
CDR3 DNA: TGTGCCAGCAGTCGAAAAGCGTTAAGCTCCTACAATGAGCAGTTCTTC

V gene: TRBV7-6
J gene: TRBJ2-7
D gene: TRBD2
clone size: -
CDR3 protein: CASSRTSGATYEQYF
CDR3 DNA: TGTGCCAGCAGCCGCACTAGCGGGGCAACCTACGAGCAGTACTTC

V gene: TRBV19
J gene: TRBJ2-6
D gene: -
clone size: -
CDR3 protein: CASKGVLGTDYGANVLTF
CDR3 DNA: TGTGCCAGTAAAGGGGTTTTAGGGACGGATTATGGGGCCAACGTCCTGACTTTC

V gene: TRBV11-2
J gene: TRBJ2-2
D gene: -
clone size: -
CDR3 protein: CASSFLRDTGELFF
CDR3 DNA: TGTGCCAGCAGCTTCTTACGGGACACCGGGGAGCTGTTTTTT

V gene: TRBV27
J gene: TRBJ1-6
D gene: -
clone size: -
CDR3 protein: CASGDLNSPLHF
CDR3 DNA: TGTGCCAGTGGGGACCTAAATTCACCCCTCCACTTT

V gene: TRBV18
J gene: TRBJ2-5
D gene: -
clone size: -
CDR3 protein: CASSPTLQETQYF
CDR3 DNA: TGTGCCAGCTCACCGACGTTACAAGAGACCCAGTACTTC

V gene: TRBV5-1
J gene: TRBJ1-5
D gene: TRBD1
clone size: -
CDR3 protein: CASSETGTSNQPQHF
CDR3 DNA: TGCGCCAGCAGCGAGACAGGGACTAGCAATCAGCCCCAGCATTTT

V gene: TRBV5-1
J gene: TRBJ1-1
D gene: -
clone size: few
CDR3 protein: CASSLYLNTEAFF
CDR3 DNA: TGCGCCAGCAGCTTGTACCTGAACACTGAAGCTTTCTTT

V gene: TRBV19
J gene: TRBJ2-2
D gene: -
clone size: -
CDR3 protein: CASSIETGARGELFF
CDR3 DNA: TGTGCCAGTAGTATAGAAACGGGGGCGCGCGGGGAGCTGTTTTTT

V gene: TRBV5-1
J gene: TRBJ1-2
D gene: -
clone size: -
CDR3 protein: CASRRTGTDNYGYTF
CDR3 DNA: TGCGCCAGCAGGCGGACCGGGACGGATAACTATGGCTACACCTTC

V gene: TRBV15
J gene: TRBJ2-7
D gene: -
clone size: -
CDR3 protein: CATSREDASYEQYF
CDR3 DNA: TGTGCCACCAGCAGAGAGGATGCCTCCTACGAGCAGTACTTC

V gene: TRBV9
J gene: TRBJ1-1
D gene: -
clone size: -
CDR3 protein: CASSEGNRGTEAFF
CDR3 DNA: TGTGCCAGCAGCGAAGGGAACCGGGGGACTGAAGCTTTCTTT

V gene: TRBV7-8
J gene: TRBJ1-5
D gene: TRBD1
clone size: -
CDR3 protein: CASSPGQGIDQPQHF
CDR3 DNA: TGTGCCAGCAGCCCAGGACAGGGTATCGATCAGCCCCAGCATTTT

V gene: TRBV3-1/TRBV3-2
J gene: TRBJ1-1
D gene: -
clone size: -
CDR3 protein: CASSPWGQSTEAFF
CDR3 DNA: TGTGCCAGCAGCCCGTGGGGGCAGAGCACTGAAGCTTTCTTT

V gene: TRBV10-3
J gene: TRBJ2-2
D gene: -
clone size: -
CDR3 protein: CAISAVTANTGELFF
CDR3 DNA: TGTGCCATCAGTGCTGTCACCGCGAACACCGGGGAGCTGTTTTTT

V gene: TRBV28
J gene: TRBJ1-1
D gene: -
clone size: -
CDR3 protein: CASSLFGGMNTEAFF
CDR3 DNA: TGTGCCAGCAGTTTATTCGGAGGGATGAACACTGAAGCTTTCTTT

V gene: TRBV6-6
J gene: TRBJ1-4
D gene: TRBD1
clone size: -
CDR3 protein: CASEGQENEKLFF
CDR3 DNA: TGTGCCAGCGAGGGACAGGAAAATGAAAAACTGTTTTTT

V gene: TRBV5-1
J gene: TRBJ2-7
D gene: TRBD1
clone size: -
CDR3 protein: CASSTGNFYEQYF
CDR3 DNA: TGCGCCAGTTCGACAGGGAACTTTTACGAGCAGTACTTC

V gene: TRBV14
J gene: TRBJ2-3
D gene: -
clone size: -
CDR3 protein: CASSPSFRGDTQYF
CDR3 DNA: TGTGCCAGCAGCCCCTCGTTCCGGGGGGATACGCAGTATTTT

V gene: TRBV11-2
J gene: TRBJ2-5
D gene: -
clone size: -
CDR3 protein: CASSLVAVQETQYF
CDR3 DNA: TGTGCCAGCAGCTTAGTTGCAGTCCAAGAGACCCAGTACTTC

V gene: TRBV9
J gene: TRBJ1-2
D gene: -
clone size: -
CDR3 protein: CASSVEPPTVDGYTF
CDR3 DNA: TGTGCCAGCAGCGTAGAACCCCCTACAGTGGATGGCTACACCTTC

V gene: TRBV6-5
J gene: TRBJ1-1
D gene: -
clone size: -
CDR3 protein: CASRGDNMNTEAFF
CDR3 DNA: TGTGCCAGCAGGGGGGACAACATGAACACTGAAGCTTTCTTT

V gene: TRBV7-2
J gene: TRBJ2-5
D gene: -
clone size: -
CDR3 protein: CASSPTGGLAVTQYF
CDR3 DNA: TGTGCCAGCAGCCCCACGGGTGGCTTGGCGGTAACCCAGTACTTC

V gene: TRBV7-2
J gene: TRBJ2-2
D gene: -
clone size: -
CDR3 protein: CASSLGGWAGELFF
CDR3 DNA: TGTGCCAGCAGCTTAGGGGGGTGGGCCGGGGAGCTGTTTTTT

V gene: TRBV3-1/TRBV3-2
J gene: TRBJ1-1
D gene: -
clone size: -
CDR3 protein: CASSHSTEAFF
CDR3 DNA: TGTGCCAGCAGCCACAGTACTGAAGCTTTCTTT

V gene: TRBV9
J gene: TRBJ2-1
D gene: TRBD1
clone size: -
CDR3 protein: CASSGTGQHYNEQFF
CDR3 DNA: TGTGCCAGCAGCGGTACGGGACAGCACTACAATGAGCAGTTCTTC

V gene: TRBV19
J gene: TRBJ1-5
D gene: -
clone size: -
CDR3 protein: CASSTSGVYSNQPQHF
CDR3 DNA: TGTGCCAGTAGTACCTCCGGGGTTTATAGCAATCAGCCCCAGCATTTT